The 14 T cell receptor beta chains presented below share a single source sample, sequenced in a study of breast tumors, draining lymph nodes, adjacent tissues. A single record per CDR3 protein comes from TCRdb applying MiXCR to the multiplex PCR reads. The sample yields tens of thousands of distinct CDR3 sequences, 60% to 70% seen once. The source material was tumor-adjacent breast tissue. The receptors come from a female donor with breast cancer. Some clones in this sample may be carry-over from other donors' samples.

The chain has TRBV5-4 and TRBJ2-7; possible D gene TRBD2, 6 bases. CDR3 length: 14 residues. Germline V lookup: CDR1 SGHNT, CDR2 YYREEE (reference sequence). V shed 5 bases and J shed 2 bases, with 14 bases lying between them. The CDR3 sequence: CASSVGGTTYEQYF. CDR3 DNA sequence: TGTGCCAGCAGTGTGGGCGGGACGACCTACGAGCAGTACTTC.

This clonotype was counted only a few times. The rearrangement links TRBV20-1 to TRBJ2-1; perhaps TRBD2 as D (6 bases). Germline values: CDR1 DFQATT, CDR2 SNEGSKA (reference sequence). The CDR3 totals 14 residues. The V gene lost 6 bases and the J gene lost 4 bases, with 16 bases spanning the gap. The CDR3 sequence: CSATSEGNYNEQFF. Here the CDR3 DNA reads TGCAGTGCCACTTCGGAGGGTAATTACAATGAGCAGTTCTTC.

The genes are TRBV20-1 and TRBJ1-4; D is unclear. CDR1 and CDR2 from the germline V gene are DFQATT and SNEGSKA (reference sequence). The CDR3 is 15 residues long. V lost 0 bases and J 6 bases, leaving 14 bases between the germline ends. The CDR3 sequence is CSARDHREAYEKLFF. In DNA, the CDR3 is TGCAGTGCTAGAGATCACCGGGAGGCTTATGAAAAACTGTTTTTT.

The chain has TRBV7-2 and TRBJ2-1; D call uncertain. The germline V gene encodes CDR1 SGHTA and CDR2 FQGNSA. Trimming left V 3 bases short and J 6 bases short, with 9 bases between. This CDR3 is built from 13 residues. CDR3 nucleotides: TGTGCCAGCAGCTTGGGCAGCGCCAATGAGCAGTTCTTC. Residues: CASSLGSANEQFF.

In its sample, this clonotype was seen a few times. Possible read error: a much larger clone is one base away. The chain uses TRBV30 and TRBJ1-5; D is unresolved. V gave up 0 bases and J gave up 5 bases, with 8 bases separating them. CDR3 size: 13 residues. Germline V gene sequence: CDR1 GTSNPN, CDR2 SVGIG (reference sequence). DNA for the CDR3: TGTGCCTGGAGTGTACAAGGAGATCAGCCCCAGCATTTT. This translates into CAWSVQGDQPQHF.

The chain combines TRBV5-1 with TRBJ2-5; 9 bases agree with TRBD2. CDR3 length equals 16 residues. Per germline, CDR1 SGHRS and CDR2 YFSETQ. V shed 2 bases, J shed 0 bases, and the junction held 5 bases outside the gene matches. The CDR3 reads CASSFGASGNQETQYF. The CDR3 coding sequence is TGCGCCAGCAGCTTTGGGGCTAGCGGGAACCAAGAGACCCAGTACTTC.

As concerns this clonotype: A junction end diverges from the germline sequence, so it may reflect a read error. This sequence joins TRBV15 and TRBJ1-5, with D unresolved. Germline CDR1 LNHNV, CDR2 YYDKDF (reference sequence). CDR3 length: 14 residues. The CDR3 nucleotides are TGCGCCACCAGCAGACCTGATGCGGAAGGGCCCCAGCATTTT. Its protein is CATSRPDAEGPQHF.

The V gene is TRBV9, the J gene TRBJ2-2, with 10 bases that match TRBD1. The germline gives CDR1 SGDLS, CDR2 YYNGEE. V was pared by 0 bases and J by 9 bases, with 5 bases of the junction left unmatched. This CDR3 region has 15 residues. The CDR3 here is CASSVGDRGTRELFF. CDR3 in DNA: TGTGCCAGCAGCGTAGGGGACAGGGGTACCAGGGAGCTGTTTTTT.

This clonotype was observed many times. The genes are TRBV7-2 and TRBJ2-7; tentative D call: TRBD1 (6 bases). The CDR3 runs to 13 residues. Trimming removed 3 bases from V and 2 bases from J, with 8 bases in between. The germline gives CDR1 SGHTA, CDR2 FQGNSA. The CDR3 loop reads CASSFGTPYEQYF. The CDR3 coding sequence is TGTGCCAGCAGCTTTGGGACACCCTACGAGCAGTACTTC.

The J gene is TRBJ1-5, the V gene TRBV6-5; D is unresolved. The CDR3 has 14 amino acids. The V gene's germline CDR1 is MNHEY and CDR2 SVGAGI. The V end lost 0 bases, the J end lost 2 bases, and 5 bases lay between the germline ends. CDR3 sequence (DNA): TGTGCCAGCAGTTACTCGGTGGGCAATCAGCCCCAGCATTTT. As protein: CASSYSVGNQPQHF.

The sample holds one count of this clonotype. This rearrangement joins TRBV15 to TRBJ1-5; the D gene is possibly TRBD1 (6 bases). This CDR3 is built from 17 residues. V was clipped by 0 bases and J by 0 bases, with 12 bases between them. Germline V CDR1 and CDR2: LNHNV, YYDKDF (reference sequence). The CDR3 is CATSRDRGGFSNQPQHF. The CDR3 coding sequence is TGTGCCACCAGCAGAGATAGGGGGGGATTTAGCAATCAGCCCCAGCATTTT.

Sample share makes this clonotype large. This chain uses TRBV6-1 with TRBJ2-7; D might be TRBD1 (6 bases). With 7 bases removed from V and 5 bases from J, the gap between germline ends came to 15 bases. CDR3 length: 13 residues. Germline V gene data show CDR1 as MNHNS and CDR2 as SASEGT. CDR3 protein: CASILWDTHEQYF. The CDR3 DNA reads TGTGCCAGCATTTTGTGGGACACCCACGAGCAGTACTTC.

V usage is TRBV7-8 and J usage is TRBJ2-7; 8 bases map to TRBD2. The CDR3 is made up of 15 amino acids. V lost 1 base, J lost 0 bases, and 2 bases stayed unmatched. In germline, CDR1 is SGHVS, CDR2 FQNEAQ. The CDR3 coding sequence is TGTGCCAGCAGCTTAGAAGCGGGAGACTCCTACGAGCAGTACTTC. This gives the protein CASSLEAGDSYEQYF. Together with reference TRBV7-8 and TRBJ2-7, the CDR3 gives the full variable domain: GAGVSQSPRYKVAKRGQDVALRCDPISGHVSLFWYQQALGQGPEFLTYFQNEAQLDKSGLPSDRFFAERPEGSVSTLKIQRTQQEDSAVYLCASSLEAGDSYEQYFGPGTRLTVT.

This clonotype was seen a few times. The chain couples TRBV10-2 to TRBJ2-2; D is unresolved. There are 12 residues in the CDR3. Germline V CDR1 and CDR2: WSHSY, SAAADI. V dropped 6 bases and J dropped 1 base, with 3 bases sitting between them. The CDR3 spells CASRRNTGELFF. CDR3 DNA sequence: TGCGCCAGCAGGCGGAACACCGGGGAGCTGTTTTTT.